These T cell receptor beta chains were read from a single sample in a study of blood T cell repertoires in COVID-19. Assay: immunoSEQ multiplex PCR; the TCRdb copy retains only in-frame clones and omits some. Counted here are under 350,000 clones, roughly 86% occurring once; the ten biggest clones make up 1.5% to 2%. Sequencing was done on a sample of peripheral blood. These receptors all stem from a woman aged 30 to 39 with COVID-19, enrolled during active disease. Both conserved end residues are part of each CDR3.

TRBJ1-2,TRBV6-7,CASTEPGGGYTF
TRBJ1-2,TRBV28,CASSLTGDYGYTF
TRBJ1-2,TRBV7-9,CASSFGQEGGYTF
TRBJ2-1,TRBV7-9,CASKRGGNEQFF
TRBJ1-2,TRBV15,CATSGQGLDAYGYTF
TRBJ1-1,TRBV10-3,CAISELGGLAEAFF
TRBJ2-5,TRBV19,CASSIGDRGPQETQYF
TRBJ1-2,TRBV7-9,CASSAGTGQGSSSNYGYTF
TRBJ1-3,TRBV20-1,CSASRRDVGNTIYF
TRBJ2-3,TRBV15,CATSRDVGDWQYF
TRBJ1-4,TRBV5-3,CARSCRGFREKLFF
TRBJ1-2,TRBV5-1,CASSLDRTLGGYTF
TRBJ1-1,TRBV11-2,CASSFRTGGLTEAFF
TRBJ2-1,TRBV7-9,CASSPRRTSGGAPHEQFF
TRBJ1-5,TRBV5-6,CASSGTGGQPQHF
TRBJ1-1,TRBV7-9,CASSTQGLSTEAFF
TRBJ1-1,TRBV6-5,CASSTSDRVLEAFF
TRBJ1-3,TRBV5-1,CASSSGGNTIYF
TRBJ1-6,TRBV6-2/TRBV6-3,CASSSSGTGPNSPLHF
TRBJ1-1,TRBV3-1/TRBV3-2,CASGASMAGTEAFF
TRBJ1-1,TRBV5-1,CASSPGTGFKWSSEAFF
TRBJ2-3,TRBV5-6,CASSLRGGRQDTQYF
TRBJ2-2,TRBV6-1,CASSEAHSSNTGELFF
TRBJ1-4,TRBV18,CASSPRGASNEKLFF
TRBJ1-3,TRBV18,CASSPDSLSGNTIYF
TRBJ1-1,TRBV4-3,CASSANGQEGTEAFF
TRBJ1-6,TRBV28,CASSFGNRSPGENSPLHF